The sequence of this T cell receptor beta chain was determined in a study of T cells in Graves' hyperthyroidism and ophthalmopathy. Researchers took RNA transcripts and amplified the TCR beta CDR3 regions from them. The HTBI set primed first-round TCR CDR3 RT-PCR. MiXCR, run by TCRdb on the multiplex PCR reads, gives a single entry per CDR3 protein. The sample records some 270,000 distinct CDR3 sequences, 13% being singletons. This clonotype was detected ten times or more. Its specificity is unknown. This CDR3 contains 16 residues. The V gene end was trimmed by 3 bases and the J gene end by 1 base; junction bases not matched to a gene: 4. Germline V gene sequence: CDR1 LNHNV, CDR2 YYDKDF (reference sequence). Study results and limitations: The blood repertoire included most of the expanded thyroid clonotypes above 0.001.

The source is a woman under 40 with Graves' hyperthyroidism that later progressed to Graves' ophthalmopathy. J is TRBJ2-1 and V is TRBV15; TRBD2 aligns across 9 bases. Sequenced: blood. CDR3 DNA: TGTGCCACCAGCAGGGAGAGCGGGAGGTCCTACAATGAGCAGTTCTTC. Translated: CATSRESGRSYNEQFF.